The clone carrying this T cell receptor (beta chain) turned up a few times. Antigen: not known. The sample comes from a study of T cells in Graves' hyperthyroidism and ophthalmopathy. General study points: Through a model of 13 V-J features, ophthalmopathy was separated from stable hyperthyroidism.

Authors of the study amplified TCR beta CDR3 regions from RNA transcripts. In the first-round RT-PCR of the TCR CDR3, the HTBI primer set was used. From the multiplex PCR reads, TCRdb called clonotypes with MiXCR, one entry per CDR3 protein. Of about 400,000 distinct CDR3 sequences listed, over 11% were seen once; the top ten hold 28%. Inclusion characteristics of ophthalmopathy patients comprised a Clinical Activity Score of at least 3, a NOSPECS grade of at least 4, and duration under 3 months. Clinical symptoms, serum thyroxine, TRAb, thyroid ultrasound and orbital computed tomography informed diagnoses. The junction had 7 bases not matched to a gene; V was cut back by 3 bases and J by 2 bases. The CDR3 length is 16 residues. Germline V gene sequence: CDR1 LNHDA, CDR2 SQIVND (reference sequence).

The material sequenced was blood. The source of this sequence is a man over 45 with Graves' ophthalmopathy. The chain combines TRBV19 with TRBJ2-1, with 7 positions matching TRBD1. The chain's CDR3 is CASSMYRGSTYNEQFF. The CDR3 bases are TGTGCCAGTAGTATGTACAGGGGCTCTACCTACAATGAGCAGTTCTTC.